The present T cell receptor beta chain was sequenced within a study of technical replicates of blood from a handful of donors. Measured with immunoSEQ multiplex PCR; TCRdb has only the in-frame clones, and not every one. The sample has tens of thousands of clones; around 96% are singletons. Per germline, CDR1 MDHEN and CDR2 SYDVKM. The CDR3 has 15 residues. The V gene lost 6 bases and the J gene lost 0 bases, with 14 bases spanning the gap. The source material was T cells isolated from PBMCs. The receptor was derived from a human donor in good health. The rearrangement links TRBV28 to TRBJ1-1; D may be TRBD1 (5 bases). The CDR3 DNA follows: TGTGCCAGCAGACTCGGTGGGACTTTGAACACTGAAGCTTTCTTT. Encoded protein: CASRLGGTLNTEAFF.